The 28 T cell receptor beta chains given below trace back to one sample, sequenced in a study of CD8 T cells in Susac syndrome. Random-hexamer reverse transcription was applied to about 0.5 to 1 ug RNA. TCRdb redid the calling of the immunoSEQ multiplex PCR reads with MiXCR, one entry per CDR3 protein. The table shows fewer than 250,000 distinct CDR3 sequences, with about 90% occurring only once. Sample: CD8+ T cells from PBMCs. Receptor source: a human donor with multiple sclerosis.

V is TRBV6-5 and J is TRBJ2-7; 11 nucleotides align to TRBD2. This CDR3 contains 12 residues. After removal of 8 bases from V and 5 bases from J, the junction contained 2 bases not matched to a gene. Germline CDR1 reads MNHEY; CDR2 reads SVGAGI. Here the CDR3 DNA reads TGTGCCAGCCTGGGACTAGCGGACGAGCAGTACTTC. Translating gives CASLGLADEQYF.

This chain connects TRBV4-1 to TRBJ2-5; no clear D gene. CDR1 and CDR2 from the germline V gene are MGHRA and YSYEKL. V was trimmed by 1 base and J by 0 bases, leaving 6 bases between them. CDR3 length: 14 residues. DNA of the CDR3: TGCGCCAGCAGCCAAGCCCGGGACCAAGAGACCCAGTACTTC. It codes for CASSQARDQETQYF.

The V gene is TRBV9, the J gene TRBJ2-1, with TRBD2 identical over 7 bases. Per germline, CDR1 SGDLS and CDR2 YYNGEE. CDR3 length equals 15 residues. V lost 0 bases and J lost 7; bases outside the gene matches: 7. The CDR3 protein is CASSVDGEGKNEQFF. DNA of the CDR3: TGTGCCAGCAGCGTAGACGGGGAGGGGAAAAATGAGCAGTTCTTC.

The chain employs TRBV12-5 and TRBJ2-3; no firm D call. Trimming left V 0 bases short and J 0 bases short, with 7 bases between. The CDR3 has 15 amino acids. Looked up from germline, CDR1 is LGHNT and CDR2 is FRNRAP. CDR3 sequence (DNA): TGTGCTAGTGGTTTGGTACTACCTAGCACAGATACGCAGTATTTT. Translating gives CASGLVLPSTDTQYF. The variable domain in full, completed from reference TRBV12-5 and TRBJ2-3, reads DARVTQTPRHKVTEMGQEVTMRCQPILGHNTVFWYRQTMMQGLELLAYFRNRAPLDDSGMPKDRFSAEMPDATLATLKIQPSEPRDSAVYFCASGLVLPSTDTQYFGPGTRLTVL.

The genes are TRBV9 and TRBJ2-7; D possibly corresponds to TRBD1 (5 bases). This CDR3 has 15 amino acids. Trimming pared 0 bases from V and 5 bases from J, leaving 15 bases between. Per the germline V gene, CDR1 is SGDLS and CDR2 is YYNGEE. The CDR3 nucleotides are TGTGCCAGCAGCGTAGAACAGGCGCCGTCTGACGAGCAGTACTTC. Protein sequence: CASSVEQAPSDEQYF.

The chain couples TRBV19 to TRBJ1-5; D not resolved. This CDR3 comprises 13 residues. V dropped 2 bases and J dropped 1 base, with 3 bases sitting between them. The germline CDR1 and CDR2 sequences are LNHDA and SQIVND (reference sequence). CDR3 nucleotides: TGTGCCAGTAGTATAACGAGCAATCAGCCCCAGCATTTT. Protein product: CASSITSNQPQHF.

The V call is TRBV29-1, the J call TRBJ2-3, with 10 positions matching TRBD2. Germline CDR1 is SQVTM and CDR2 is ANQGSEA. Trimming cost V 4 bases and J 4 bases; bases outside gene matches: 8. The CDR3 runs to 15 residues. The CDR3 DNA reads as TGCAGCGTTGCCCTCCCCCTAGCGGGGGCAGATACGCAGTATTTT. This codes for CSVALPLAGADTQYF.

The chain carries TRBV12-3 or TRBV12-4 and TRBJ1-1, with D maybe TRBD1 (5 bases). V shed 2 bases and J shed 6 bases, with 16 bases lying between them. The CDR3 is made up of 15 amino acids. In nucleotides, the CDR3 is TGTGCCAGCAGTTTACCGGCAACAGGAGCGGCTGAAGCTTTCTTT. Its protein product is CASSLPATGAAEAFF.

V and J are TRBV12-3 or TRBV12-4 and TRBJ1-6; maybe TRBD1 (6 bases). The CDR3 totals 14 residues. The V gene lost 2 bases and the J gene lost 8 bases, with 10 bases spanning the gap. The CDR3 nucleotides read TGTGCCAGCAGTTTACGGGGGCGGGATTCACCCCTCCACTTT. Translation: CASSLRGRDSPLHF.

The genes are TRBV27 and TRBJ1-1; a weak D match, TRBD1 (5 bases). Trimming stripped 3 bases from V and 6 bases from J, with 11 bases between. The V gene's germline CDR1 is MNHEY and CDR2 SMNVEV (reference sequence). The CDR3 extends over 13 amino acids. The CDR3 region is CASSFSGLSEAFF. CDR3 nucleotides: TGTGCCAGCAGTTTTTCGGGGCTATCTGAAGCTTTCTTT.

The gene calls are TRBV27 and TRBJ2-2; 7 nucleotides match TRBD1. V gave up 4 bases and J gave up 6 bases; unmatched junction bases: 5. This CDR3 has 14 residues. The germline gives CDR1 MNHEY, CDR2 SMNVEV (reference sequence). The CDR3 is CASSYRQGPGELFF. CDR3 coding DNA: TGTGCCAGCAGTTATCGACAGGGTCCCGGGGAGCTGTTTTTT.

This clonotype has only a few counts. The chain couples TRBV27 to TRBJ1-1; D call uncertain. Germline V gene sequence: CDR1 MNHEY, CDR2 SMNVEV (reference sequence). V gave up 3 bases and J gave up 0 bases, with 5 bases separating them. The CDR3 is made up of 13 amino acids. The CDR3 DNA sequence: TGTGCCAGCAGTTTTACGGTGAACACTGAAGCTTTCTTT. It yields the protein CASSFTVNTEAFF.

The gene calls are TRBV5-6 and TRBJ1-2, with 7 bases fitting TRBD1. The CDR3 sequence is 14 residues long. V lost 0 bases and J lost 6; bases outside the gene matches: 5. Germline CDR1 SGHDT, CDR2 YYEEEE. The CDR3: CASSLARGLHGYTF. CDR3 in DNA: TGTGCCAGCAGCTTGGCGAGGGGGCTACATGGCTACACCTTC.

The gene calls are TRBV20-1 and TRBJ1-2, with 10 bases fitting TRBD1. With V trimmed by 5 bases and J by 4 bases, 4 bases remained unmatched. Germline CDR1 is DFQATT and CDR2 is SNEGSKA (reference sequence). This CDR3 contains 13 residues. The DNA of the CDR3 is TGCAGTGCTGGGACAGGGGCTGCCTATGGCTACACCTTC. Protein product: CSAGTGAAYGYTF.

The CDR3 sequence is CASTLGTDYEQYF. CDR3 sequence (DNA): TGTGCCAGCACTTTGGGGACAGATTACGAGCAGTACTTC. This chain joins TRBV12-3 or TRBV12-4 and TRBJ2-7; TRBD1 matches at 7 bases. This CDR3 contains 13 residues. V dropped 7 bases and J dropped 4; count of bases not matched to a gene: 7.

This clonotype was found once. The chain links TRBV5-6 to TRBJ1-1; D possibly corresponds to TRBD1 (5 bases). The CDR3 loop spans 15 amino acids. Between the trimmed V and J ends, which lost 0 bases and 3 bases, there was a span of 12 bases. Germline V gene data show CDR1 as SGHDT and CDR2 as YYEEEE. CDR3 sequence (DNA): TGTGCCAGCAGCTTGGAAGGGGTGGGCTACACTGAAGCTTTCTTT. The encoded protein is CASSLEGVGYTEAFF.

This clonotype has just one count. This sequence joins TRBV19 and TRBJ2-7, with D maybe TRBD2 (6 bases). The germline V gene has CDR1 LNHDA and CDR2 SQIVND (reference sequence). V lost 3 bases, J lost 2 bases, and 11 bases lay in between. CDR3 length: 14 residues. CDR3 in amino acids: CASSIAGRAYEQYF. The DNA for the CDR3 is TGTGCCAGTAGTATCGCGGGGCGGGCCTACGAGCAGTACTTC.

The chain employs TRBV5-1 and TRBJ2-1; 13 nucleotides line up with TRBD2. The trim removed 4 bases at V and 6 bases at J, leaving 7 bases unmatched. The germline CDR1 and CDR2 sequences are SGHRS and YFSETQ. This CDR3 has 16 amino acids. The CDR3 DNA sequence: TGCGCCAGCAGCGTCGGACTAGCGGGGGAGGGCAATGAGCAGTTCTTC. It translates to CASSVGLAGEGNEQFF.

The chain couples TRBV20-1 to TRBJ1-1, with D tentatively TRBD1 (6 bases). Per germline, CDR1 DFQATT and CDR2 SNEGSKA (reference sequence). The CDR3 has 13 residues. The V gene lost 6 bases and the J gene lost 4 bases, with 15 bases spanning the gap. The CDR3 loop is CSALQGYFTEAFF. The DNA for the CDR3 is TGCAGTGCCTTACAGGGTTATTTCACTGAAGCTTTCTTT.

The rearrangement uses TRBV4-2 and TRBJ2-1; 10 positions agree with TRBD2. With 0 bases clipped from V and 5 bases from J, the junction kept 4 bases outside the gene matches. Per germline, CDR1 LGHNA and CDR2 YNFKEQ. The CDR3 length is 16 residues. CDR3 in amino acids: CASSQEGLAPDNEQFF. DNA for the CDR3: TGTGCCAGCAGCCAAGAGGGACTAGCGCCAGACAATGAGCAGTTCTTC.

V and J are TRBV30 and TRBJ2-1; 11 positions match TRBD2. The J segment lost 7 bases and the V segment lost 1 base, leaving 9 bases of the junction unmatched. CDR1 is GTSNPN and CDR2 is SVGIG in the germline V gene (reference sequence). This CDR3 spans 16 amino acids. Here the CDR3 DNA reads TGTGCCTGGAGTGGAATTAGCGGGGGGGCGGAGAATGAGCAGTTCTTC. Amino acid sequence: CAWSGISGGAENEQFF. The full variable domain, rest sourced from reference TRBV30 and TRBJ2-1, is SQTIHQWPATLVQPVGSPLSLECTVEGTSNPNLYWYRQAAGRGLQLLFYSVGIGQISSEVPQNLSASRPQDRQFILSSKKLLLSDSGFYLCAWSGISGGAENEQFFGPGTRLTVL.

The CDR3 bases are TGTGCCAGCAGCTTGGGCACGGGGGATCAAGAGACCCAGTACTTC. Amino acid sequence: CASSLGTGDQETQYF. The gene calls are TRBV5-4 and TRBJ2-5; TRBD2 is a possible D gene (6 bases). The CDR3 length is 15 residues. V shed 0 bases and J shed 2 bases, with 11 bases lying between them. Germline V gene sequence: CDR1 SGHNT, CDR2 YYREEE (reference sequence).

The chain employs TRBV27 and TRBJ1-2; 9 nucleotides align to TRBD1. The germline V gene encodes CDR1 MNHEY and CDR2 SMNVEV (reference sequence). The CDR3 has 17 residues. The junction had 14 bases not matched to a gene; V was cut back by 5 bases and J by 4 bases. CDR3 sequence reads: CASSLFPPGQGTYGYTF. The CDR3 DNA follows: TGTGCCAGCAGTCTCTTTCCCCCGGGACAGGGTACCTATGGCTACACCTTC.

The V call is TRBV19, the J call TRBJ1-1; perhaps TRBD1 as D (5 bases). V was trimmed by 3 bases and J by 0 bases, leaving 11 bases between them. CDR3 length equals 15 residues. Germline CDR1 is LNHDA and CDR2 is SQIVND (reference sequence). In DNA, the CDR3 is TGTGCCAGTAGTATCCGCCCGGGGGTGAACACTGAAGCTTTCTTT. It encodes CASSIRPGVNTEAFF.

This chain links TRBV27 with TRBJ2-7, with TRBD1 as a possible D gene (6 bases). Germline V CDR1 and CDR2: MNHEY, SMNVEV (reference sequence). This CDR3 is built from 16 residues. The ends were cut back, 4 bases at V and 7 bases at J, with 23 bases in the middle. The CDR3 spells CASSSHHLLPQGEQYF. DNA for the CDR3: TGTGCCAGCAGTTCTCACCACCTCCTCCCTCAGGGGGAGCAGTACTTC.

This chain joins TRBV12-3 or TRBV12-4 and TRBJ2-1; 10 bases line up with TRBD1. The trim removed 6 bases at V and 7 bases at J, leaving 6 bases unmatched. This CDR3 spans 14 amino acids. The CDR3 here is CASRPGQGRNEQFF. In DNA, the CDR3 is TGTGCCAGCAGGCCGGGACAGGGGCGGAATGAGCAGTTCTTC.

The chain is built from TRBV20-1 and TRBJ2-7; maybe TRBD1 (5 bases). Trimming stripped 6 bases from V and 4 bases from J, with 19 bases between. The CDR3 is made up of 14 amino acids. The germline gives CDR1 DFQATT, CDR2 SNEGSKA (reference sequence). CDR3 DNA: TGCAGTGCAAGAAACGATCAGGGAACATACGAGCAGTACTTC. Translating gives CSARNDQGTYEQYF.

The rearrangement joins TRBV4-3 to TRBJ2-1; D is possibly TRBD1 (6 bases). V dropped 4 bases and J dropped 5 bases, with 18 bases sitting between them. Germline CDR1 and CDR2: LGHNA and YSLEER. This CDR3 has 16 residues. In DNA, the CDR3 is TGCGCCAGCAGCCCACGACACGGGACATTAAACAATGAGCAGTTCTTC. This translates into CASSPRHGTLNNEQFF.